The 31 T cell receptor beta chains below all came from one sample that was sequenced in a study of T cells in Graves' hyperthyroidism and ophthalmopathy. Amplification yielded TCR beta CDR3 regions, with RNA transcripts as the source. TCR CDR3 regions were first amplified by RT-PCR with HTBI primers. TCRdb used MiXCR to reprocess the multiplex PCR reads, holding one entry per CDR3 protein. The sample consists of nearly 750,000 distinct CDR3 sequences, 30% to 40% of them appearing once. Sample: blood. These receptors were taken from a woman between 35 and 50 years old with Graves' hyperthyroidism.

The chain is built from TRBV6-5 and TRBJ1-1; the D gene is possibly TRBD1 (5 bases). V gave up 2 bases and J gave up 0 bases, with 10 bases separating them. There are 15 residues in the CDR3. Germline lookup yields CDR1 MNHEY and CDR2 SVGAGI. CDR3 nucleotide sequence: TGTGCCAGCAGTTACGGGGACCCCATGAACACTGAAGCTTTCTTT. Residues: CASSYGDPMNTEAFF.

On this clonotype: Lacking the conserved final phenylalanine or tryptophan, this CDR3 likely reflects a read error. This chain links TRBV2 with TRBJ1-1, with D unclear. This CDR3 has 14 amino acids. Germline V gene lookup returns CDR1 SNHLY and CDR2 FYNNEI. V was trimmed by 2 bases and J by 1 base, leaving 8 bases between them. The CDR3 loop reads CASSENTQNTEAFL. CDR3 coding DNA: TGTGCCAGCAGTGAAAACACGCAGAACACTGAAGCTTTCCTT.

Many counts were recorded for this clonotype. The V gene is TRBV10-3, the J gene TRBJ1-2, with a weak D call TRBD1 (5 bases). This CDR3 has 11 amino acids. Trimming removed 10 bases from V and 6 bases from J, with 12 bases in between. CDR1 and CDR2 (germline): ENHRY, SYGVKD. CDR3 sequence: CATTGGDGYTF. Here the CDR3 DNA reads TGTGCCACAACCGGGGGGGATGGCTACACCTTC.

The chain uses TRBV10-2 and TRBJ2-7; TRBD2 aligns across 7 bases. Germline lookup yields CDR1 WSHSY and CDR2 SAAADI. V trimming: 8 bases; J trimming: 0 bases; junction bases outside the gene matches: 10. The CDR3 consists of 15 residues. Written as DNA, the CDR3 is TGCGCCAGCGTGGCCAGCGGGGTCAGCTCCTACGAGCAGTACTTC. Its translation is CASVASGVSSYEQYF.

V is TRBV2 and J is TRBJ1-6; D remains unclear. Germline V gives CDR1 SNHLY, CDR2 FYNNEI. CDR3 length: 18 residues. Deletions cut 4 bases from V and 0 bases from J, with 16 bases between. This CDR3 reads CASSVEGRTSSYNSPLHF. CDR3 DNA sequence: TGTGCCAGCAGTGTAGAAGGGCGCACGAGCTCCTATAATTCACCCCTCCACTTT.

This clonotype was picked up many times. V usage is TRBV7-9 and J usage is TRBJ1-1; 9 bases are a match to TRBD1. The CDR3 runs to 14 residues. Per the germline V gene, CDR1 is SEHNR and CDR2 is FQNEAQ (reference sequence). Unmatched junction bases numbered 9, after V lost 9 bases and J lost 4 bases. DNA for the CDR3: TGTGCCAGTAGCCTCGAGGACAGGGGCACTGAAGCTTTCTTT. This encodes CASSLEDRGTEAFF.

The CDR3 protein is CASSHSRDRKDSPLHF. The CDR3 nucleotides are TGTGCCAGCAGCCATTCCAGGGACAGGAAAGATTCACCCCTCCACTTT. The chain joins TRBV7-9 to TRBJ1-6, with 8 positions matching TRBD1. The CDR3 spans 16 residues. Germline CDR1 SEHNR, CDR2 FQNEAQ (reference sequence). The junction had 11 bases not matched to a gene; V was cut back by 5 bases and J by 8 bases.

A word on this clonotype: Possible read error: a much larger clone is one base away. The CDR3, as DNA: TGTGCCAGTAGTACGGACAGGCCGCCGACTGAAGCTTTCTTT. It translates to CASSTDRPPTEAFF. The genes are TRBV19 and TRBJ1-1; 7 bases agree with TRBD1. Germline loops: CDR1 LNHDA, CDR2 SQIVND (reference sequence). The CDR3 contains 14 residues. J gave up 5 bases and V 4 bases, and 7 bases lay outside the gene matches.

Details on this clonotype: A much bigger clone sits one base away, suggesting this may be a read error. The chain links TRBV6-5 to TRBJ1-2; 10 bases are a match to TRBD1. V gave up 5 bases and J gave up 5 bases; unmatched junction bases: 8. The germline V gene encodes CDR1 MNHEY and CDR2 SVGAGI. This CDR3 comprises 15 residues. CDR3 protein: CASSPIRTGGYGYTF. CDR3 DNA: TGTGCCAGCAGTCCGATCCGGACAGGGGGGTATGGCTACACCTTC.

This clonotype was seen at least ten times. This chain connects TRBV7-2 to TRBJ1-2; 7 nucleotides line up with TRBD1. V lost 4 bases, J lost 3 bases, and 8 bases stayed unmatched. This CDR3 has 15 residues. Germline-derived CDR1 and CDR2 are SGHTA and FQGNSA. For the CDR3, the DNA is TGTGCCAGCAGCTACCAAATACAGGGGTACTATGGCTACACCTTC. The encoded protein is CASSYQIQGYYGYTF.

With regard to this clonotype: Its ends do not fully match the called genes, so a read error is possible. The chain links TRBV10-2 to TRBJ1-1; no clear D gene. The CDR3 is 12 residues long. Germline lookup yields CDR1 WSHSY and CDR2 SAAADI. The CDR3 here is CASKAADTEAFF. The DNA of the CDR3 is TGTGCCAGCAAGGCGGCAGACACTGAAGCTTTCTTT.

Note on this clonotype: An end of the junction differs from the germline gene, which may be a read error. CDR3 in amino acids: CASSYSERGTAIF. In nucleotides, the CDR3 is TGTGCCAGCAGTTACTCGGAAAGGGGGACAGCGATCTTC. The V gene is TRBV6-5, the J gene TRBJ2-7, with 7 bases matching TRBD1. The CDR3 spans 13 residues. Germline V lookup: CDR1 MNHEY, CDR2 SVGAGI.

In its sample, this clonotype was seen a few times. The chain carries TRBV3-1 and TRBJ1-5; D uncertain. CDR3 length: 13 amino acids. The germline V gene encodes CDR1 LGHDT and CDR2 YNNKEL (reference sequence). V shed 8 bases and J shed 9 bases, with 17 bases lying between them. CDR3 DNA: TGTGCCAGCTCCGATGATCACGTCGGGCCCCAGCATTTT. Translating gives CASSDDHVGPQHF.

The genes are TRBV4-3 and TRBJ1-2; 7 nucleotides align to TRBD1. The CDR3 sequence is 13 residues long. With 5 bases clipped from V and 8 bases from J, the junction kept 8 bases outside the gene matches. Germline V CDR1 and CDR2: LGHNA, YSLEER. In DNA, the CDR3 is TGCGCCAGCAGCTCTGCAGACAGGGACGGCTACACCTTC. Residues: CASSSADRDGYTF.

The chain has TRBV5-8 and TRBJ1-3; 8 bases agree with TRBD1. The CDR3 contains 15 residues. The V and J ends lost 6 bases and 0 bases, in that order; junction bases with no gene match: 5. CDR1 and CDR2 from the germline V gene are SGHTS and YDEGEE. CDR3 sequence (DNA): TGTGCCAGCAAAAAAACAGGGGGCTCTGGAAACACCATATATTTT. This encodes CASKKTGGSGNTIYF. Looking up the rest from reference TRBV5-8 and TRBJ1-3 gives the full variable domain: EAGVTQSPTHLIKTRGQQATLRCSPISGHTSVYWYQQALGLGLQFLLWYDEGEERNRGNFPPRFSGRQFPNYSSELNVNALELEDSALYLCASKKTGGSGNTIYFGEGSWLTVV.

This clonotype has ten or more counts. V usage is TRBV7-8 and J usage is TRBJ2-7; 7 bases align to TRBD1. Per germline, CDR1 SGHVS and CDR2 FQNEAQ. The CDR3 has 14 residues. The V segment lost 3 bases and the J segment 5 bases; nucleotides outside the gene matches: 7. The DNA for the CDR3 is TGTGCCAGCAGCTTTGGGACAGTCGACCACGAGCAGTACTTC. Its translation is CASSFGTVDHEQYF.

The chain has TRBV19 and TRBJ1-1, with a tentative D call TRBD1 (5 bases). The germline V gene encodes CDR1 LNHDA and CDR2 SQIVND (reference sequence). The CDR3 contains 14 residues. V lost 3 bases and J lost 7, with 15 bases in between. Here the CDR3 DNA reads TGTGCCAGTAGTATCTCAGGGCAGAAAGGTGAAGCTTTCTTT. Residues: CASSISGQKGEAFF.

In nucleotides, the CDR3 is TGTGCCATCAGCCCTATACTCAATCAGCCCCAGCATTTT. Its translation: CAISPILNQPQHF. V is TRBV10-3 and J is TRBJ1-5; D is uncertain. In germline, CDR1 is ENHRY, CDR2 SYGVKD. The V end was cut by 6 bases, the J end by 3 bases, with 9 bases between. This CDR3 is 13 amino acids long.

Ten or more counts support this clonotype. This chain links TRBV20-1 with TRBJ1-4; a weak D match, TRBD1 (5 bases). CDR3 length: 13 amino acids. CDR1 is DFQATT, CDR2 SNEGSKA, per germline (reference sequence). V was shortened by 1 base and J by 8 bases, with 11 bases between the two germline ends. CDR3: CSARVGGREKLFF. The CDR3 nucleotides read TGCAGTGCTAGAGTCGGGGGACGGGAAAAACTGTTTTTT.

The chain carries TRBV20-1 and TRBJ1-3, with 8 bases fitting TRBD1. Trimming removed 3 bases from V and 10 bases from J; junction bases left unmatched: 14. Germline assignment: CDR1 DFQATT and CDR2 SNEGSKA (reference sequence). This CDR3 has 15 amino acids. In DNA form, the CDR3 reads TGCAGTGCTAGCGGGAGGGCCAACAGGGGGGAGACCATATATTTT. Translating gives CSASGRANRGETIYF.

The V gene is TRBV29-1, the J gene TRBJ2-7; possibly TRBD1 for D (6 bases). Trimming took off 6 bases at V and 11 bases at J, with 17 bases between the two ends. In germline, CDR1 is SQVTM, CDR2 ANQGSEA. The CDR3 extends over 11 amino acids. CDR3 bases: TGCAGCGTCCCTACCGGTGAGGGGGAGTACTTC. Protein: CSVPTGEGEYF.

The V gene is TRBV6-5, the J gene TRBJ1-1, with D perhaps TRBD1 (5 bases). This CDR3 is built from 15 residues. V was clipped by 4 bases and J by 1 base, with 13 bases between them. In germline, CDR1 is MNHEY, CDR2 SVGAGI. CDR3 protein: CASSFRVETNTEAFF. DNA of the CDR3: TGTGCCAGCAGTTTCAGGGTGGAGACGAACACTGAAGCTTTCTTT.

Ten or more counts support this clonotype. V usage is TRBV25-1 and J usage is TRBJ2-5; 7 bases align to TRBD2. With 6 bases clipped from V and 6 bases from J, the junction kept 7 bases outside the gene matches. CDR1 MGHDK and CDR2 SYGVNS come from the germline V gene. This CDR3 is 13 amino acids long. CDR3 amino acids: CASSPTGGKTQYF. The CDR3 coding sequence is TGTGCCAGCAGCCCGACGGGGGGAAAGACCCAGTACTTC.

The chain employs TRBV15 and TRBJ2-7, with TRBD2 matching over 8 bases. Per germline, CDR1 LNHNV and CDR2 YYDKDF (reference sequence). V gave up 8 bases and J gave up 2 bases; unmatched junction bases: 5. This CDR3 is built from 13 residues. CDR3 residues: CATAGLGTYEQYF. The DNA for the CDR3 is TGTGCCACCGCGGGACTAGGGACCTACGAGCAGTACTTC. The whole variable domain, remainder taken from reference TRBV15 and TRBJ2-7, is DAMVIQNPRYQVTQFGKPVTLSCSQTLNHNVMYWYQQKSSQAPKLLFHYYDKDFNNEADTPDNFQSRRPNTSFCFLDIRSPGLGDTAMYLCATAGLGTYEQYFGPGTRLTVT.

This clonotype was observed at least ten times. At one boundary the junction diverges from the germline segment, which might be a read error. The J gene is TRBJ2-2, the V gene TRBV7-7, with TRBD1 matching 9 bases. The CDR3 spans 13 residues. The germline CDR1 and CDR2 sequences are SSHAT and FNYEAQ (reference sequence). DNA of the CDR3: TGTGCTAGCAGCATGGACAGGGGCGGGGAGCTGTTTTTT. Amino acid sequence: CASSMDRGGELFF.

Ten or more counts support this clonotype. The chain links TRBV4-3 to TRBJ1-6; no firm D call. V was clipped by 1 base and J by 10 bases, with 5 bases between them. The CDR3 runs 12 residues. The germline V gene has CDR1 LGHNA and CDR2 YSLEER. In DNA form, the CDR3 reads TGCGCCAGCAGCCAAGTCAACTCACCCCTCCACTTT. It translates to CASSQVNSPLHF.

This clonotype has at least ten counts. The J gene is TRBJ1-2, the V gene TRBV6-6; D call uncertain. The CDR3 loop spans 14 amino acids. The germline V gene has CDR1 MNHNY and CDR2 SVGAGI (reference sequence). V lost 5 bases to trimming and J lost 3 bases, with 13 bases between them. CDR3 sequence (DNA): TGTGCCAGCAGTCATCCCGATGGATACTATGGCTACACCTTC. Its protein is CASSHPDGYYGYTF.

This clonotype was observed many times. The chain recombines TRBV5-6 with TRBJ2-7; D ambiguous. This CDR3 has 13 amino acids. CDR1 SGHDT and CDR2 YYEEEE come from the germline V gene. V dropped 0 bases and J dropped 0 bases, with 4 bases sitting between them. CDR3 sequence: CASSLVLSYEQYF. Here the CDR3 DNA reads TGTGCCAGCAGCTTGGTTCTCTCCTACGAGCAGTACTTC.

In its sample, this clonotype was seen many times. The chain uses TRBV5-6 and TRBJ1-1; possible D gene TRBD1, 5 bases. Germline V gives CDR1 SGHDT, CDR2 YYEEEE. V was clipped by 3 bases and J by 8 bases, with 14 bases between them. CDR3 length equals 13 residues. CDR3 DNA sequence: TGTGCCAGCAGCTGGGGGACGGCAGACGAAGCTTTCTTT. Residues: CASSWGTADEAFF.

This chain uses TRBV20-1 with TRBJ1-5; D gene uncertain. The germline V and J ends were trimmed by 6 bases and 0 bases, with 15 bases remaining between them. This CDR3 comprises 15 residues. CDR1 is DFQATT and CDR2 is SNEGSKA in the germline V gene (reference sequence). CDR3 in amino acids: CSANPHLYSNQPQHF. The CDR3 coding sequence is TGCAGTGCCAATCCACACCTTTATAGCAATCAGCCCCAGCATTTT.

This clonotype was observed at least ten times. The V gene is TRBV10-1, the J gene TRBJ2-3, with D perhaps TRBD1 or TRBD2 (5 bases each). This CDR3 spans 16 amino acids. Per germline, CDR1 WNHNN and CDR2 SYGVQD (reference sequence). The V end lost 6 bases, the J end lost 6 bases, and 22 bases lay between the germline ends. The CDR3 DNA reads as TGCGCCAGCAGGGGAAGGGACCGTGGAGGTATGGATACGCAGTATTTT. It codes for CASRGRDRGGMDTQYF.